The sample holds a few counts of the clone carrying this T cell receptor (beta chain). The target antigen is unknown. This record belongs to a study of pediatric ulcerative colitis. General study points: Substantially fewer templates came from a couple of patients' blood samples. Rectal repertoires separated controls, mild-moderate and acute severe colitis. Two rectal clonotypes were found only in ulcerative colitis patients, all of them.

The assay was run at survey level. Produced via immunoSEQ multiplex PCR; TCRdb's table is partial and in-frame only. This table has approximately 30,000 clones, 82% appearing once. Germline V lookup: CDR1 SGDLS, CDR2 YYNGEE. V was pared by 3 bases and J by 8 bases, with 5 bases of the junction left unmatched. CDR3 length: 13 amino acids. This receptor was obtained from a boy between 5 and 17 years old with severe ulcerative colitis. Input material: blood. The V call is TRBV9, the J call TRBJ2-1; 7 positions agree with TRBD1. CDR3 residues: CASSGTGDYEQFF. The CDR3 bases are TGTGCCAGCAGCGGAACAGGGGATTATGAGCAGTTCTTC.